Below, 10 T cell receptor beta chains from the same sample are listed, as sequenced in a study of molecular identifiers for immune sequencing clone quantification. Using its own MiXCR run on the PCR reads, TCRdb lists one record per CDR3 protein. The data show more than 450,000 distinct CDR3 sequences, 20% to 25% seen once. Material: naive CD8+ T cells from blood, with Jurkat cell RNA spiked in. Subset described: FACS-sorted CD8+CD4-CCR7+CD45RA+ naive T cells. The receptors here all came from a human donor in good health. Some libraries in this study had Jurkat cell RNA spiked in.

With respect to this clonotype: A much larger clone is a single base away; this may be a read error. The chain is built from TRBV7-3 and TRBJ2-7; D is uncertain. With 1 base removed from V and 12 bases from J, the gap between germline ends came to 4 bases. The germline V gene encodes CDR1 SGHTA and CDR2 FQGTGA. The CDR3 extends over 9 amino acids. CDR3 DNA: TGTGCCAGCAGCTTAAAGGCGTACTTC. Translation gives CASSLKAYF.

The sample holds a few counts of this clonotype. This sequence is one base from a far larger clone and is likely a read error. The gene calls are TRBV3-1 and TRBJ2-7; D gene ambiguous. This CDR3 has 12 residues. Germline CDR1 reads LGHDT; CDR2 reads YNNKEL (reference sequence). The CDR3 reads CASSPGSCEQYF. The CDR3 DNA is TGTGCCAGCAGCCCCGGCTCCTGCGAGCAGTACTTC.

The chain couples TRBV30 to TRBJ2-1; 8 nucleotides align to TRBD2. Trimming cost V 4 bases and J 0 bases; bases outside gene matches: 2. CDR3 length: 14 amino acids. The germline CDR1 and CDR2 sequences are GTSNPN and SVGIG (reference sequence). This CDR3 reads CAWMGTSSYNEQFF. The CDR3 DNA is TGTGCCTGGATGGGGACTAGCTCCTACAATGAGCAGTTCTTC.

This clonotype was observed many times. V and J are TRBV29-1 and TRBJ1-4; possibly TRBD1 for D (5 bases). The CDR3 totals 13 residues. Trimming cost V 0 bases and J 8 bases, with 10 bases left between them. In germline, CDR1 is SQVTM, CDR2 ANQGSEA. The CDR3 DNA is TGCAGCGTTGAAGAGGTGGGACGGGAAAAACTGTTTTTT. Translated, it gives CSVEEVGREKLFF.

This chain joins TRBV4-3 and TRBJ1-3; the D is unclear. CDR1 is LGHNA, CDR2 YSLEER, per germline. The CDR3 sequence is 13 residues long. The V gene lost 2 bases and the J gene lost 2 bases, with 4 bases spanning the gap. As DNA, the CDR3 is TGCGCCAGCAGCCAAAACGCTGGAAACACCATATATTTT. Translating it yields CASSQNAGNTIYF.

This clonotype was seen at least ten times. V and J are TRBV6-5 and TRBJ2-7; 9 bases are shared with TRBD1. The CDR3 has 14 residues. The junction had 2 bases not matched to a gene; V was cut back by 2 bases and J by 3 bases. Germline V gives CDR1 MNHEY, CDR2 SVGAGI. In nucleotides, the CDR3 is TGTGCCAGCAGTTACACAGGGGGCGGCTACGAGCAGTACTTC. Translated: CASSYTGGGYEQYF.

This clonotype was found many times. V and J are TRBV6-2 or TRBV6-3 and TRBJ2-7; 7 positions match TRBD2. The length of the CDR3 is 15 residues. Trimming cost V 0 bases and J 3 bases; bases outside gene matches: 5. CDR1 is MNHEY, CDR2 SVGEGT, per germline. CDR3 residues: CASSYSREWNYEQYF. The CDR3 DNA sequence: TGTGCCAGCAGTTACTCGCGGGAGTGGAACTACGAGCAGTACTTC.

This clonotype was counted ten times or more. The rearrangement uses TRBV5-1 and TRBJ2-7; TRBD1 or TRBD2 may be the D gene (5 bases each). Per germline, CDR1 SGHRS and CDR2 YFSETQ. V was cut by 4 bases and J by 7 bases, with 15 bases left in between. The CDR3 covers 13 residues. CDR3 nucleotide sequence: TGCGCCAGCAGCGGGACGGGGATTCAGGAGCAGTACTTC. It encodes CASSGTGIQEQYF.

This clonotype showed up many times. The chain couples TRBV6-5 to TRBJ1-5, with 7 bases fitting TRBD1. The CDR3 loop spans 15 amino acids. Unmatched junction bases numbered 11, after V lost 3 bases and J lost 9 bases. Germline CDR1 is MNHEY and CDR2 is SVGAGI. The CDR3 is CASSYGTGVGVPQHF. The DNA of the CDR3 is TGTGCCAGCAGTTATGGAACAGGGGTAGGTGTGCCCCAGCATTTT.

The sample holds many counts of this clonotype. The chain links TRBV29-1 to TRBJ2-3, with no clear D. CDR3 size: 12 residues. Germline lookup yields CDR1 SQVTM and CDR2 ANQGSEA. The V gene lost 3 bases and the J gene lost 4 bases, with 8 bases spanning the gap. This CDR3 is CSVDPFPDTQYF. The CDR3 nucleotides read TGCAGCGTTGACCCCTTCCCAGATACGCAGTATTTT.